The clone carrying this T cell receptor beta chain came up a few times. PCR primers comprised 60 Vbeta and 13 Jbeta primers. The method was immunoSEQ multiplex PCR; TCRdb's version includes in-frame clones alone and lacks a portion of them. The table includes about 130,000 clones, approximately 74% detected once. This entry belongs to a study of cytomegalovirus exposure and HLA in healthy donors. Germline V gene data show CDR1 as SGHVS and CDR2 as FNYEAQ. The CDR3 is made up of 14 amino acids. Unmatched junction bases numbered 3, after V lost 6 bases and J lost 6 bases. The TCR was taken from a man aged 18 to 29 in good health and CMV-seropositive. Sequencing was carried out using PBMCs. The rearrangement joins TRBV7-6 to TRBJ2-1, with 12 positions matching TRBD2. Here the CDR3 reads CASRRLAGVNEQFF. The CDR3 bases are TGTGCCAGCAGACGACTAGCGGGGGTCAATGAGCAGTTCTTC.